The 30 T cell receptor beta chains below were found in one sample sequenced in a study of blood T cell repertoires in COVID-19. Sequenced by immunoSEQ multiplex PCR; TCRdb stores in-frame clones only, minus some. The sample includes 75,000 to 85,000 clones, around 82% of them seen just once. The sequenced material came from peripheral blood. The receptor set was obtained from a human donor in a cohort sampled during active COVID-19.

Here the CDR3 DNA reads TGTGCCAGCAGGGTGGGTCGGGACACTGAAGCTTTCTTT. Translating it yields CASRVGRDTEAFF. The V call is TRBV12-3 or TRBV12-4, the J call TRBJ1-1; D is unresolved. The V and J ends lost 6 bases and 3 bases respectively, with 11 bases between them. CDR3 length: 13 amino acids.

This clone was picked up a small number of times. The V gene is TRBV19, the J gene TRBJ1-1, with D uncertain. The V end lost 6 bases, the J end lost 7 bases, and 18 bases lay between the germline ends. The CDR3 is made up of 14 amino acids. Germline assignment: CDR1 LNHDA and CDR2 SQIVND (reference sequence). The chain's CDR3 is CASSPIPDTHEAFF. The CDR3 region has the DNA TGTGCCAGTAGCCCCATCCCAGACACTCATGAAGCTTTCTTT.

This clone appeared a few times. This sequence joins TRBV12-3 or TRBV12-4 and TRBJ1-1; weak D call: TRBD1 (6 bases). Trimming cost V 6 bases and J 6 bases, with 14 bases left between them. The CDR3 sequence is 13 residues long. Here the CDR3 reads CASSKTGRPEAFF. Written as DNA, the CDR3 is TGTGCCAGCAGCAAAACAGGGCGGCCTGAAGCTTTCTTT.

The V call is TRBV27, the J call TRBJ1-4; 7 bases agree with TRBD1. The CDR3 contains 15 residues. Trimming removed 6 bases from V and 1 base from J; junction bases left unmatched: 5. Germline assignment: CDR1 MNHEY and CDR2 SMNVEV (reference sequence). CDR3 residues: CASREDRKTNEKLFF. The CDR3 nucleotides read TGTGCCAGCAGAGAGGACAGGAAAACTAATGAAAAACTGTTTTTT.

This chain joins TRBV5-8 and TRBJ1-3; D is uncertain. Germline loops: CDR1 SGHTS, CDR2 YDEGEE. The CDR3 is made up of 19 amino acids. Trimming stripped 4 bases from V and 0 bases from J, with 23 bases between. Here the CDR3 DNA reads TGTGCCAGCAGCCGGGCGGGTCGGACGGCGACCTTCTCTGGAAACACCATATATTTT. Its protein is CASSRAGRTATFSGNTIYF.

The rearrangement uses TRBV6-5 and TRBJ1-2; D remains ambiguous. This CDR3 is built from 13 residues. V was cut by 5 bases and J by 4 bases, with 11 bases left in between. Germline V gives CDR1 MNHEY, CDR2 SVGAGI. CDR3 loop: CASSREASYGYTF. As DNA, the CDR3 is TGTGCCAGCAGTAGGGAGGCCTCCTATGGCTACACCTTC.

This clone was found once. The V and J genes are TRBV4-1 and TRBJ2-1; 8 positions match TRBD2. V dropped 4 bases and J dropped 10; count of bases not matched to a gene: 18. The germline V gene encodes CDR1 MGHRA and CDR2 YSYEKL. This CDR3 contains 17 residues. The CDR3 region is CASSPRARRGAEGEQFF. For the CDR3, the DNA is TGCGCCAGCAGCCCCCGAGCGCGGCGGGGGGCCGAGGGGGAGCAGTTCTTC.

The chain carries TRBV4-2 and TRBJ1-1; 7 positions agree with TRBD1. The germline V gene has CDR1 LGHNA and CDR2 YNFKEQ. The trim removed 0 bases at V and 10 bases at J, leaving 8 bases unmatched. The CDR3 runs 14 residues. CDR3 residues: CASSQEVGGGVAFF. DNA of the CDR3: TGTGCCAGCAGCCAAGAAGTAGGGGGCGGGGTAGCTTTCTTT.

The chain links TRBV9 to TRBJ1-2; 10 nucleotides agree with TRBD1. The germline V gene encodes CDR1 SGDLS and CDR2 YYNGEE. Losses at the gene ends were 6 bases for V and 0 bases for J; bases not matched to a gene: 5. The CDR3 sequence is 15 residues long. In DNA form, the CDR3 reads TGTGCCAGCACCCTCGGACAGGGGGCTAACTATGGCTACACCTTC. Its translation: CASTLGQGANYGYTF.

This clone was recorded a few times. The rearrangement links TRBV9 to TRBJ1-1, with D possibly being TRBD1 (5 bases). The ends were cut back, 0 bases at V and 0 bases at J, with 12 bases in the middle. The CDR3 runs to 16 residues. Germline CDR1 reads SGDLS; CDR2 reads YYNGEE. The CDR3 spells CASSVGAGRVNTEAFF. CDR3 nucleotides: TGTGCCAGCAGCGTAGGGGCAGGGAGGGTGAACACTGAAGCTTTCTTT.

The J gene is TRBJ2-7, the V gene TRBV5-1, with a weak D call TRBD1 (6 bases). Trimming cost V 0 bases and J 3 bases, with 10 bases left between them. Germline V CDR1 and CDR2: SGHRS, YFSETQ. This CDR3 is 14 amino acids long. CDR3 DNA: TGCGCCAGCAGCTTGGGGGGGCGCGTCTACGAGCAGTACTTC. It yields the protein CASSLGGRVYEQYF.

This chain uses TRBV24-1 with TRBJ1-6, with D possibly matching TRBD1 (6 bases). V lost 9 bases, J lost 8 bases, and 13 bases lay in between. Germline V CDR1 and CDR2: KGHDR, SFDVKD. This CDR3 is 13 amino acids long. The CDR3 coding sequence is TGTGCCACCTTCAGGGGAATGGATTCACCCCTCCACTTT. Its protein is CATFRGMDSPLHF.

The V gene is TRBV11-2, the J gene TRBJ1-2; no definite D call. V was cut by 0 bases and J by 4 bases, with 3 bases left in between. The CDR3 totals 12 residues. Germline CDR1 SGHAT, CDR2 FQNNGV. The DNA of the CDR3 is TGTGCCAGCAGCTTAGACAGCTATGGCTACACCTTC. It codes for CASSLDSYGYTF.

In nucleotides, the CDR3 is TGTGCCAGCAGCTCGGACAGGGGGGTTGATGAAGCTTTCTTT. It codes for CASSSDRGVDEAFF. The chain has TRBV7-2 and TRBJ1-1, with 10 positions matching TRBD1. The J segment lost 7 bases and the V segment lost 4 bases, leaving 6 bases of the junction unmatched. The CDR3 covers 14 residues. The germline CDR1 and CDR2 sequences are SGHTA and FQGNSA.

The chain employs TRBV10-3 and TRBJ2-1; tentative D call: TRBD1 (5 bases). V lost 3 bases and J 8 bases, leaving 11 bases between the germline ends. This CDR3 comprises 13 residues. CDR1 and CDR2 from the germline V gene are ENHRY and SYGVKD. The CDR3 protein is CAISDPQVHEQFF. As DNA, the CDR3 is TGTGCCATCAGTGACCCACAGGTTCATGAGCAGTTCTTC.

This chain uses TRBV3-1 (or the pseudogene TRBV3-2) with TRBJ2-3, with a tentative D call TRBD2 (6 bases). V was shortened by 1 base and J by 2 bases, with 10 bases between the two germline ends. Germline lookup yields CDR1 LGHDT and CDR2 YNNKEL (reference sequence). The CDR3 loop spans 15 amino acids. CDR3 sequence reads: CASSQGGLFTDTQYF. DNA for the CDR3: TGTGCCAGCAGCCAAGGTGGACTATTCACAGATACGCAGTATTTT.

CDR3 sequence (DNA): TGTGCCAGCAGTTACGTGGGTAGCCAGTTCTTC. Translated, it gives CASSYVGSQFF. The chain recombines TRBV6-2 or TRBV6-3 with TRBJ2-1; D gene unclear. This CDR3 contains 11 residues. Germline CDR1 reads MNHEY; CDR2 reads SVGEGT. V lost 2 bases and J 13 bases, leaving 9 bases between the germline ends.

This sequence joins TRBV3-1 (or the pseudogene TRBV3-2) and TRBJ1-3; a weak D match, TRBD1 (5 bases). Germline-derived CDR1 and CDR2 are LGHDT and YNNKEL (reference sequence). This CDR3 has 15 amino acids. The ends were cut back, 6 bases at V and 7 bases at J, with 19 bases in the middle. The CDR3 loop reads CASSMTADSVNTIYF. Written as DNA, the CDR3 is TGTGCCAGCAGTATGACTGCAGACAGCGTGAACACCATATATTTT.

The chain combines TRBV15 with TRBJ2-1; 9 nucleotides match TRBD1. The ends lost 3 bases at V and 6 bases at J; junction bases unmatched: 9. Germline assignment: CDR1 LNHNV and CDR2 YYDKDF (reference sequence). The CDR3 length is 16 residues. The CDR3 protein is CATSSTGTGTGNEQFF. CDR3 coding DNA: TGTGCCACCAGCAGCACCGGGACAGGGACCGGCAATGAGCAGTTCTTC.

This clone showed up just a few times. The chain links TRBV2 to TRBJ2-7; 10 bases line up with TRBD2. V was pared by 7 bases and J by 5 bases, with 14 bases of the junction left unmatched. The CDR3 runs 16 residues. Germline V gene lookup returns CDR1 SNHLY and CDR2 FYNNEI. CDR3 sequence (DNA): TGTGCCAGCACCCTGACGACCAGCGGGGGGGCTAACGAGCAGTACTTC. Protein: CASTLTTSGGANEQYF.

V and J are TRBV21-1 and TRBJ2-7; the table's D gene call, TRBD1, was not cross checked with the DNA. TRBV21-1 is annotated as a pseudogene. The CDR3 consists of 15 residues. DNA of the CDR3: TGTGCCAGCAGCAAAGCAGGGGCAGATTCCTACGAGCAGTACTTC. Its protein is CASSKAGADSYEQYF.

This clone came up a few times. The CDR3 region is CASTHVRTGYYTF. DNA for the CDR3: TGTGCCAGCACCCATGTCAGGACAGGGTACTACACCTTC. The chain is built from TRBV6-5 and TRBJ1-2; 8 bases align to TRBD1. This CDR3 has 13 residues. The V gene's germline CDR1 is MNHEY and CDR2 SVGAGI. The V gene end was trimmed by 7 bases and the J gene end by 10 bases; junction bases not matched to a gene: 11.

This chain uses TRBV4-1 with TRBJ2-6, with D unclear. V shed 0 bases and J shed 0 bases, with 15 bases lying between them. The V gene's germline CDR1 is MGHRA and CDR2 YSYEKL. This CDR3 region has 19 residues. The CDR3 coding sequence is TGCGCCAGCAGCCAAGAACGGTTCGGTCGAAGCTCTGGGGCCAACGTCCTGACTTTC. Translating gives CASSQERFGRSSGANVLTF.

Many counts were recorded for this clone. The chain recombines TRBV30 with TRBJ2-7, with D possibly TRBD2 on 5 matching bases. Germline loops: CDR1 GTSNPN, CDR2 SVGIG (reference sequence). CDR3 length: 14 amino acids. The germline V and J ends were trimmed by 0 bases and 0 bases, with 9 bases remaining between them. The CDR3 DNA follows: TGTGCCTGGAGTGTAGGCGGGCACTCCTACGAGCAGTACTTC. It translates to CAWSVGGHSYEQYF.

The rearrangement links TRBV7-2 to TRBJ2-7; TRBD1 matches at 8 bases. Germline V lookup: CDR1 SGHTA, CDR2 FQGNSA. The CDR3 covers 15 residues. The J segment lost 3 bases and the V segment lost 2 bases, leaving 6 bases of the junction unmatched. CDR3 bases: TGTGCCAGCAGCTTAAGGACAGGGAAGTACTACGAGCAGTACTTC. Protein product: CASSLRTGKYYEQYF. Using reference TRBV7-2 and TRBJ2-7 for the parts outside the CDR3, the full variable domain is GAGVSQSPSNKVTEKGKDVELRCDPISGHTALYWYRQSLGQGLEFLIYFQGNSAPDKSGLPSDRFSAERTGGSVSTLTIQRTQQEDSAVYLCASSLRTGKYYEQYFGPGTRLTVT.

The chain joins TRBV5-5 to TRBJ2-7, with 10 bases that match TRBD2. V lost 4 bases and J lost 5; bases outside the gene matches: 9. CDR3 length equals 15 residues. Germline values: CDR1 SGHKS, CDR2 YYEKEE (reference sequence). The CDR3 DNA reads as TGTGCCAGCAGCCCGGCGGGACTAGCGAGCCACGAGCAGTACTTC. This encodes CASSPAGLASHEQYF.

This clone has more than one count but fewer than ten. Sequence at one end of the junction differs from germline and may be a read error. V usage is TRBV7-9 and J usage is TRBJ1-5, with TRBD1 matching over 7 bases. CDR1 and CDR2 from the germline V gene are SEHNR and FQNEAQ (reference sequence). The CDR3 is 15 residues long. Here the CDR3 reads CASSLGDSDLQPQHF. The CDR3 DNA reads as TGTGCCAGCAGTTTAGGGGACAGCGATTTACAGCCCCAGCATTTT.

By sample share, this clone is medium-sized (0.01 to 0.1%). CDR3 protein: CASSTQGGSSWTEQYF. CDR3 coding DNA: TGCGCCAGCAGCACCCAAGGGGGCAGTTCTTGGACCGAGCAGTACTTC. The chain combines TRBV10-2 with TRBJ2-7; TRBD1 matches at 7 bases. Germline values: CDR1 WSHSY, CDR2 SAAADI. After removal of 6 bases from V and 6 bases from J, the junction contained 17 bases not matched to a gene. The CDR3 is 16 residues long.

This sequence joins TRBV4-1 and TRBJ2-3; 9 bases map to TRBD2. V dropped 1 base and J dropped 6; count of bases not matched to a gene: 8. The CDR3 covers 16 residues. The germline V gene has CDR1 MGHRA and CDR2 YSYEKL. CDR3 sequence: CASSQGSGLASDTQYF. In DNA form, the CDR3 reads TGCGCCAGCAGCCAAGGCAGCGGACTAGCGAGCGATACGCAGTATTTT.

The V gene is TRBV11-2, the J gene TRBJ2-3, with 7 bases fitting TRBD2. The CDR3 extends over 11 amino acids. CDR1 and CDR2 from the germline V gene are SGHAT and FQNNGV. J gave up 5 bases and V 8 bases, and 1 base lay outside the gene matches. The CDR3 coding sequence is TGTGCCAGCGGACTAGGAGATACGCAGTATTTT. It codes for CASGLGDTQYF.